The clone carrying this TCR beta chain came up once. The sample is drawn from a study of technical replicates of blood from a few donors. With 5 bases removed from V and 5 bases from J, the gap between germline ends came to 7 bases. The germline CDR1 and CDR2 sequences are SQVTM and ANQGSEA. This CDR3 is built from 11 residues. The method was immunoSEQ multiplex PCR; TCRdb's version includes in-frame clones alone and lacks a portion of them. The table includes just over 95,000 clones, just under 95% detected once. This chain uses TRBV29-1 with TRBJ2-1, with TRBD1 as a possible D gene (6 bases). The material sequenced was T cells isolated from PBMCs. This clonotype was sampled from a human donor in good health. The CDR3 spells CSVNRDNEQFF. The CDR3 region has the DNA TGCAGCGTTAACAGGGACAATGAGCAGTTCTTC.